This paragraph reports one T cell receptor beta chain. Individuals aged roughly 18 to 95 years were recruited from fewer than 30 US areas. Membership in each cohort depended on participant-reported clinical history. V was clipped by 3 bases and J by 1 base, with 13 bases between them. The V gene's germline CDR1 is LNHDA and CDR2 SQIVND (reference sequence). This CDR3 is built from 16 residues. Method: immunoSEQ multiplex PCR; TCRdb's copy keeps in-frame clones and lacks some. The sample yields around 310,000 clones, over 75% seen once. The data stem from a study of blood T cell repertoires in COVID-19. Study information: Collection of acute and convalescent COVID-19 samples took place in the United States, Italy and Spain. PBMCs, B-cell-depleted T cells, or T cells were the source of the cDNA or gDNA that made up the material.

V and J are TRBV19 and TRBJ2-1; no definite D call. Material for sequencing was PBMCs or T cells enriched from blood (not recorded which). The sequence was obtained from a man in his thirties or forties who had recovered from COVID-19. As DNA, the CDR3 is TGTGCCAGTAGTATCGTCAGGCAGTTATCCTACAATGAGCAGTTCTTC. Translating it yields CASSIVRQLSYNEQFF.